This T cell receptor (beta chain) was retrieved from a study of T cells after yellow fever vaccination. Study-wide results and limits: Most primary-vaccination clones recurred post-booster (roughly 96% CD4, 88% CD8). A small proportion of clonotypes was detected in both the CD4 and CD8 compartments.

This clonotype has a count of ten or more. What it binds is not known. The CDR3 consists of 13 residues. V dropped 6 bases and J dropped 5; count of bases not matched to a gene: 4. TCRdb used MiXCR to reprocess the 5' RACE reads, holding one entry per CDR3 protein. Here the sample spans 300,000 to 350,000 distinct CDR3 sequences, 7% to 10% being singletons. This sequence joins TRBV12-3 or TRBV12-4 and TRBJ1-5, with 7 bases lining up with TRBD1. The starting material was PBMCs, obtained more than 35 days after the first yellow fever vaccination. The sequence came from a man aged 18 to 29 who received the YFV17D yellow fever vaccine. For the CDR3, the DNA is TGTGCCAGCAGCGACGGACAGGATCAGCCCCAGCATTTT. Encoded protein: CASSDGQDQPQHF.